This TCR beta chain came from a study of blood T cell repertoires in COVID-19. Whole-study context: Samples came from the United States, Italy and Spain, spanning acute and convalescent COVID-19.

Clones were read by immunoSEQ multiplex PCR, and TCRdb kept only the in-frame ones, dropping some. The sample shows 150,000 or so clones, over 75% of them seen only once. V was cut by 4 bases and J by 7 bases, with 8 bases left in between. This CDR3 is 11 amino acids long. Germline V gene data show CDR1 as MGHRA and CDR2 as YSYEKL. Recruited during active infection, patients (from Seattle) were subsequently followed longitudinally. The chain couples TRBV4-1 to TRBJ2-7; TRBD2 is a possible D gene (5 bases). The TCR sequence derives from a young man with COVID-19, enrolled during active disease. The sequencing sample was made of peripheral blood. In DNA form, the CDR3 reads TGCGCCAGCAGCCGAGGGCGGGAGCAGTACTTC. Translating gives CASSRGREQYF.